A selection of T cell receptor beta chains follows, all from one sample in a study of identical twins. TCRdb re-called the 5' RACE reads with MiXCR, one entry per CDR3 protein. The data contain hundreds of thousands of distinct CDR3 sequences, less than 7% of them singletons. Specimen: naive T cells sorted from blood. These receptors all come from a young man in good health. CDR3s include the opening cysteine and the closing phenylalanine or tryptophan. The order of the fields is CDR3 protein, CDR3 DNA, clone size, J gene, D gene, V gene. A D gene is named only where the DNA matches it firmly. The listing skips clone size in some rows; elsewhere it reads once, few, many or a size class.

CDR3aa: CASSSPGQGVYEQYF
CDR3nt: TGTGCCAGCAGTTCACCGGGACAGGGAGTCTACGAGCAGTACTTC
abundance: many
j_gene: TRBJ2-7
d_gene: TRBD1
v_gene: TRBV12-3/TRBV12-4

CDR3aa: CASSTITSTGELFF
CDR3nt: TGTGCCAGCTCGACTATCACGAGTACCGGGGAGCTGTTTTTT
abundance: many
j_gene: TRBJ2-2
d_gene: -
v_gene: TRBV18

CDR3aa: CASGGSLGGELFF
CDR3nt: TGTGCCAGCGGTGGGTCCCTCGGCGGGGAGCTGTTTTTT
abundance: many
j_gene: TRBJ2-2
d_gene: -
v_gene: TRBV6-2/TRBV6-3

CDR3aa: CASSHPTGLAGVYFSDTQYF
CDR3nt: TGTGCCAGCAGCCATCCCACCGGACTAGCGGGAGTATATTTCTCAGATACGCAGTATTTT
abundance: few
j_gene: TRBJ2-3
d_gene: TRBD2
v_gene: TRBV11-2

CDR3aa: CASSLTGENTGELFF
CDR3nt: TGCGCCAGCAGCTTGACAGGGGAGAACACCGGGGAGCTGTTTTTT
abundance: -
j_gene: TRBJ2-2
d_gene: TRBD1
v_gene: TRBV5-1

CDR3aa: CSATFSGIGEYGYTF
CDR3nt: TGCAGTGCTACCTTCAGCGGGATAGGAGAGTATGGCTACACCTTC
abundance: many
j_gene: TRBJ1-2
d_gene: -
v_gene: TRBV20-1

CDR3aa: CASSYSRQESGYTF
CDR3nt: TGTGCCAGCAGTTACTCGCGACAGGAAAGCGGCTACACCTTC
abundance: many
j_gene: TRBJ1-2
d_gene: -
v_gene: TRBV6-2/TRBV6-3

CDR3aa: CASSGRVGPGETQYF
CDR3nt: TGTGCCAGCAGTGGCAGGGTAGGGCCGGGGGAGACCCAGTACTTC
abundance: many
j_gene: TRBJ2-5
d_gene: -
v_gene: TRBV2

CDR3aa: CASSDSGDVTDTQYF
CDR3nt: TGTGCCAGCAGTGATTCAGGGGATGTTACAGATACGCAGTATTTT
abundance: many
j_gene: TRBJ2-3
d_gene: -
v_gene: TRBV12-3/TRBV12-4

CDR3aa: CASSGGHSNQPQHF
CDR3nt: TGTGCCAGCAGCGGGGGACACAGCAATCAGCCCCAGCATTTT
abundance: -
j_gene: TRBJ1-5
d_gene: -
v_gene: TRBV12-3/TRBV12-4

CDR3aa: CASSWTGVGNQPQHF
CDR3nt: TGTGCCAGCAGTTGGACAGGGGTCGGCAATCAGCCCCAGCATTTT
abundance: few
j_gene: TRBJ1-5
d_gene: TRBD1
v_gene: TRBV28

CDR3aa: CATGRTDTQYF
CDR3nt: TGTGCCACCGGGCGGACGGATACGCAGTATTTT
abundance: many
j_gene: TRBJ2-3
d_gene: -
v_gene: TRBV24-1

CDR3aa: CASSSSFTYNEQFF
CDR3nt: TGTGCCAGCAGTTCATCTTTCACGTACAATGAGCAGTTCTTC
abundance: few
j_gene: TRBJ2-1
d_gene: -
v_gene: TRBV12-3/TRBV12-4

CDR3aa: CASSRSLAGVYNEQFF
CDR3nt: TGTGCCAGCAGCCGGTCCCTAGCGGGAGTTTACAATGAGCAGTTCTTC
abundance: few
j_gene: TRBJ2-1
d_gene: TRBD2
v_gene: TRBV7-8

CDR3aa: CAAEPFRGSSYNEQFF
CDR3nt: TGTGCCGCCGAGCCCTTCAGGGGGAGCTCCTACAATGAGCAGTTCTTC
abundance: many
j_gene: TRBJ2-1
d_gene: TRBD1
v_gene: TRBV6-1

CDR3aa: CASSYSRAVEQFF
CDR3nt: TGTGCCAGCAGTTATAGCAGGGCCGTTGAGCAGTTCTTC
abundance: -
j_gene: TRBJ2-1
d_gene: -
v_gene: TRBV6-5

CDR3aa: CASSPGTPHTEAFF
CDR3nt: TGCGCCAGCAGCCCGGGGACCCCGCACACTGAAGCTTTCTTT
abundance: -
j_gene: TRBJ1-1
d_gene: -
v_gene: TRBV5-1

CDR3aa: CSGLREFNTGELFF
CDR3nt: TGCAGCGGCCTCCGGGAATTCAACACCGGGGAGCTGTTTTTT
abundance: many
j_gene: TRBJ2-2
d_gene: -
v_gene: TRBV29-1

CDR3aa: CASSSTGGSTGELFF
CDR3nt: TGTGCCAGCAGCTCCACAGGGGGCAGCACCGGGGAGCTGTTTTTT
abundance: few
j_gene: TRBJ2-2
d_gene: TRBD1
v_gene: TRBV7-2

CDR3aa: CASSSHWTGLGSPLHF
CDR3nt: TGTGCCAGCAGTTCCCATTGGACAGGGTTGGGTTCACCCCTCCACTTT
abundance: many
j_gene: TRBJ1-6
d_gene: TRBD1
v_gene: TRBV12-3/TRBV12-4

CDR3aa: CASSLSKGGNTDTQYF
CDR3nt: TGTGCCAGCAGCCTGTCGAAAGGGGGAAACACAGATACGCAGTATTTT
abundance: few
j_gene: TRBJ2-3
d_gene: -
v_gene: TRBV4-2

CDR3aa: CASSLSTGVNTEAFF
CDR3nt: TGTGCCAGCAGTTTATCGACAGGGGTAAACACTGAAGCTTTCTTT
abundance: many
j_gene: TRBJ1-1
d_gene: TRBD1
v_gene: TRBV27

CDR3aa: CASSFGQSENEQFF
CDR3nt: TGTGCCAGCAGCTTCGGACAGTCTGAAAATGAGCAGTTCTTC
abundance: -
j_gene: TRBJ2-1
d_gene: -
v_gene: TRBV7-9

CDR3aa: CASSIERGRGNEQFF
CDR3nt: TGTGCCAGTAGTATAGAAAGGGGGCGTGGGAATGAGCAGTTCTTC
abundance: few
j_gene: TRBJ2-1
d_gene: TRBD1
v_gene: TRBV19

CDR3aa: CASSLQGMGAYEQYF
CDR3nt: TGTGCCAGCAGTTTACAGGGCATGGGGGCCTACGAGCAGTACTTC
abundance: -
j_gene: TRBJ2-7
d_gene: -
v_gene: TRBV28

CDR3aa: CASSPGPISEAFF
CDR3nt: TGTGCCAGCAGTCCCGGGCCCATATCTGAAGCTTTCTTT
abundance: many
j_gene: TRBJ1-1
d_gene: -
v_gene: TRBV7-2

CDR3aa: CASTPGGGLSEAFF
CDR3nt: TGTGCCAGCACCCCGGGGGGGGGCCTCTCTGAAGCTTTCTTT
abundance: many
j_gene: TRBJ1-1
d_gene: -
v_gene: TRBV5-6

CDR3aa: CASSFSEDTQYF
CDR3nt: TGTGCCAGCAGCTTTAGTGAAGATACGCAGTATTTT
abundance: many
j_gene: TRBJ2-3
d_gene: -
v_gene: TRBV11-1

CDR3aa: CAISESTRGNEQFF
CDR3nt: TGTGCCATCAGTGAGTCGACCAGAGGCAATGAGCAGTTCTTC
abundance: many
j_gene: TRBJ2-1
d_gene: -
v_gene: TRBV10-3

CDR3aa: CASSGVFPTSYNEQFF
CDR3nt: TGTGCCAGCAGTGGGGTTTTCCCGACTTCCTACAATGAGCAGTTCTTC
abundance: many
j_gene: TRBJ2-1
d_gene: -
v_gene: TRBV27

CDR3aa: CASSTDSNYGYTF
CDR3nt: TGTGCCAGCAGTACGGACAGCAACTATGGCTACACCTTC
abundance: few
j_gene: TRBJ1-2
d_gene: -
v_gene: TRBV2

CDR3aa: CATGTGNYGYTF
CDR3nt: TGTGCCACCGGGACAGGGAACTATGGCTACACCTTC
abundance: many
j_gene: TRBJ1-2
d_gene: TRBD1
v_gene: TRBV10-3

CDR3aa: CASSYLAPIRNEQFF
CDR3nt: TGTGCCAGCAGTTATCTAGCGCCTATTCGCAATGAGCAGTTCTTC
abundance: many
j_gene: TRBJ2-1
d_gene: -
v_gene: TRBV6-2/TRBV6-3

CDR3aa: CASTWLGRPQHF
CDR3nt: TGTGCCAGCACCTGGTTAGGGCGGCCCCAGCATTTT
abundance: many
j_gene: TRBJ1-5
d_gene: -
v_gene: TRBV2

CDR3aa: CASSLVRIYNEQFF
CDR3nt: TGTGCCAGCAGCTTAGTCAGGATCTACAATGAGCAGTTCTTC
abundance: -
j_gene: TRBJ2-1
d_gene: -
v_gene: TRBV11-2

CDR3aa: CSVLSGRAFNEQFF
CDR3nt: TGCAGCGTTCTTAGCGGGAGGGCCTTTAATGAGCAGTTCTTC
abundance: many
j_gene: TRBJ2-1
d_gene: TRBD2
v_gene: TRBV29-1

CDR3aa: CASSYSGPSYNEQFF
CDR3nt: TGTGCCAGCAGTTACTCGGGACCCTCCTACAATGAGCAGTTCTTC
abundance: many
j_gene: TRBJ2-1
d_gene: -
v_gene: TRBV6-5

CDR3aa: CASSSPASSYNEQFF
CDR3nt: TGTGCCAGCAGTTCCCCGGCTAGCTCCTACAATGAGCAGTTCTTC
abundance: many
j_gene: TRBJ2-1
d_gene: -
v_gene: TRBV6-5

CDR3aa: CAWSTVGTEAFF
CDR3nt: TGTGCCTGGAGCACGGTGGGCACTGAAGCTTTCTTT
abundance: -
j_gene: TRBJ1-1
d_gene: -
v_gene: TRBV30

CDR3aa: CAITPGTGSYNEQFF
CDR3nt: TGTGCCATCACCCCCGGGACGGGGTCCTACAATGAGCAGTTCTTC
abundance: many
j_gene: TRBJ2-1
d_gene: -
v_gene: TRBV10-3

CDR3aa: CASSISRPGNYGYTF
CDR3nt: TGTGCCAGCAGTATCTCCCGTCCAGGCAACTATGGCTACACCTTC
abundance: -
j_gene: TRBJ1-2
d_gene: -
v_gene: TRBV27

CDR3aa: CASSKAIERTDINEQYF
CDR3nt: TGTGCCAGCAGCAAAGCGATTGAGAGGACAGATATCAACGAGCAGTACTTC
abundance: many
j_gene: TRBJ2-7
d_gene: -
v_gene: TRBV21-1

CDR3aa: CASSDRDRGYNEQFF
CDR3nt: TGTGCCAGCAGCGACCGGGACAGGGGCTACAATGAGCAGTTCTTC
abundance: -
j_gene: TRBJ2-1
d_gene: TRBD1
v_gene: TRBV5-6

CDR3aa: CSVELGTTEAFF
CDR3nt: TGCAGCGTTGAGCTGGGGACCACTGAAGCTTTCTTT
abundance: few
j_gene: TRBJ1-1
d_gene: -
v_gene: TRBV29-1

CDR3aa: CSVDRVGPEGDTQYF
CDR3nt: TGCAGCGTGGACAGGGTGGGCCCTGAGGGAGATACGCAGTATTTT
abundance: many
j_gene: TRBJ2-3
d_gene: TRBD1
v_gene: TRBV29-1

CDR3aa: CSGLLSGTSYEQYF
CDR3nt: TGCAGTGGGTTGCTTAGCGGAACCTCCTACGAGCAGTACTTC
abundance: many
j_gene: TRBJ2-7
d_gene: -
v_gene: TRBV20-1

CDR3aa: CASGDKSGWNTEAFF
CDR3nt: TGTGCCAGTGGGGATAAATCGGGGTGGAACACTGAAGCTTTCTTT
abundance: many
j_gene: TRBJ1-1
d_gene: -
v_gene: TRBV7-6

CDR3aa: CASAPGLVSSYEQYF
CDR3nt: TGTGCCAGCGCTCCCGGACTGGTTTCCTCCTACGAGCAGTACTTC
abundance: many
j_gene: TRBJ2-7
d_gene: -
v_gene: TRBV27

CDR3aa: CASGSDSPLAQFF
CDR3nt: TGTGCCAGCGGGTCAGACAGCCCACTTGCCCAGTTCTTC
abundance: -
j_gene: TRBJ2-1
d_gene: -
v_gene: TRBV2

CDR3aa: CASSLETGYNQPQHF
CDR3nt: TGTGCCAGCAGCTTGGAGACAGGGTACAATCAGCCCCAGCATTTT
abundance: many
j_gene: TRBJ1-5
d_gene: TRBD1
v_gene: TRBV7-9

CDR3aa: CASSPSTGGMDTQYF
CDR3nt: TGCGCCAGCAGCCCTTCGACAGGGGGTATGGATACGCAGTATTTT
abundance: many
j_gene: TRBJ2-3
d_gene: TRBD1
v_gene: TRBV5-1

CDR3aa: CASSPRTSGSGGREQFF
CDR3nt: TGCGCCAGCAGCCCACGGACTAGCGGGAGTGGGGGGCGTGAGCAGTTCTTC
abundance: many
j_gene: TRBJ2-1
d_gene: TRBD2
v_gene: TRBV5-1

CDR3aa: CASSQGTAPDTQYF
CDR3nt: TGTGCCAGCAGTCAAGGGACAGCTCCAGATACGCAGTATTTT
abundance: many
j_gene: TRBJ2-3
d_gene: TRBD1
v_gene: TRBV27

CDR3aa: CASSIRDRENDDTEAFF
CDR3nt: TGTGCCAGCAGCATCCGGGACAGGGAGAATGATGACACTGAAGCTTTCTTT
abundance: many
j_gene: TRBJ1-1
d_gene: TRBD1
v_gene: TRBV7-9

CDR3aa: CSARRGSPYEQYF
CDR3nt: TGCAGTGCTAGGAGGGGTTCCCCCTACGAGCAGTACTTC
abundance: -
j_gene: TRBJ2-7
d_gene: -
v_gene: TRBV20-1

CDR3aa: CSVGWAQTSGTEQFF
CDR3nt: TGCAGCGTTGGCTGGGCCCAAACTAGCGGGACTGAGCAGTTCTTC
abundance: many
j_gene: TRBJ2-1
d_gene: TRBD2
v_gene: TRBV29-1

CDR3aa: CASSLGGKLFF
CDR3nt: TGTGCCAGCAGTTTGGGTGGAAAACTGTTTTTT
abundance: many
j_gene: TRBJ1-4
d_gene: -
v_gene: TRBV12-3/TRBV12-4

CDR3aa: CASSSVGFTDTQYF
CDR3nt: TGTGCCAGCAGCTCCGTGGGGTTCACAGATACGCAGTATTTT
abundance: -
j_gene: TRBJ2-3
d_gene: -
v_gene: TRBV7-9

CDR3aa: CSVEAFAIRGRARADTQYF
CDR3nt: TGCAGCGTTGAAGCCTTCGCAATTCGCGGGAGGGCCAGGGCAGATACGCAGTATTTT
abundance: many
j_gene: TRBJ2-3
d_gene: TRBD2
v_gene: TRBV29-1